What follows describes a single T cell receptor beta chain. Its specificity is unknown. At one end the junction does not follow the germline gene, possibly because of a read error. Other DNA sequences in the same sample also yield this CDR3. This sample was taken from a study of memory B cells and T cells in multiple sclerosis. CFSE-dim autoproliferating and CFSE-high non-proliferating T cells from unstimulated culture were sequenced separately. Replicate wells were pooled after less than eight days of stimulus-free culture of roughly 5x10^7 CFSE-labeled PBMCs. Without exogenous stimuli, 0.4 to 0.6 uM CFSE-labeled PBMCs were cultured serum-free. Study conclusions and caveats: Normalization was needed because clone-set size differences affected shared clonotype counts.

Using immunoSEQ multiplex PCR, the repertoire was profiled, and TCRdb retains in-frame clones only, with some absent. The sample holds over 35,000 clones, over 75% seen once. The sample taken for sequencing was PBMCs from blood kept in culture. This sequence originates from a human donor with multiple sclerosis.

The CDR3 loop is CASSHPRDTTNYGYTF. The CDR3 DNA follows: TGTGCCAGCAGCCATCCCCGGGACACTACTAACTATGGCTACACCTTC. The rearrangement uses TRBV4-1 and TRBJ1-2; tentatively, D is TRBD1 (6 bases). The CDR3 is 16 residues long. CDR1 MGHRA and CDR2 YSYEKL come from the germline V gene.